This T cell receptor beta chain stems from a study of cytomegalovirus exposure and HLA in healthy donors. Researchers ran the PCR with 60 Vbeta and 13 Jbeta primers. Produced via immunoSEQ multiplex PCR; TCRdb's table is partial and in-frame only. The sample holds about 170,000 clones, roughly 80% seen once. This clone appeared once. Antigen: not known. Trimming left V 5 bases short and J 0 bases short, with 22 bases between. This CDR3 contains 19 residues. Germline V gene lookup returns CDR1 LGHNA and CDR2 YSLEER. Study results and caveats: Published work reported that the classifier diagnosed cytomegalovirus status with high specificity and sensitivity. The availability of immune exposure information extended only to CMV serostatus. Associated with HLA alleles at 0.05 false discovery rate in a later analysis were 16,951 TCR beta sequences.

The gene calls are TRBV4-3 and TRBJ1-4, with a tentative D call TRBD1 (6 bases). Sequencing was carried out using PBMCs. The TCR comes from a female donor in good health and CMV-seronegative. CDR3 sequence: CASSLGPGTKGTTNEKLFF. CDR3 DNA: TGCGCCAGCAGCTTGGGCCCCGGGACAAAGGGCACAACTAATGAAAAACTGTTTTTT.